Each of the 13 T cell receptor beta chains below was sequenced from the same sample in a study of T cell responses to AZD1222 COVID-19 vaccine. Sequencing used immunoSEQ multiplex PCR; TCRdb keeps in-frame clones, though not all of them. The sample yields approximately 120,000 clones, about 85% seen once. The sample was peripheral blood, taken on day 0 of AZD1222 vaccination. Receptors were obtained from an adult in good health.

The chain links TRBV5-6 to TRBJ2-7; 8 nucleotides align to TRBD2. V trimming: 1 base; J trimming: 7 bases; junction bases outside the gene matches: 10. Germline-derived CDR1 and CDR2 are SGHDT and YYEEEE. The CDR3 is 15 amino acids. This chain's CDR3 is CASSLLAGKGTEQYF. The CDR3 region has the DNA TGTGCCAGCAGCTTGTTAGCGGGAAAGGGGACAGAGCAGTACTTC.

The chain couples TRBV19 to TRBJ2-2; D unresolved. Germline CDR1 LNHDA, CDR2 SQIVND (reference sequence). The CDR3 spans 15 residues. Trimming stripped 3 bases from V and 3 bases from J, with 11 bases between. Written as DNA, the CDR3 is TGTGCCAGTAGTATCTTGGACCGTGACACCGGGGAGCTGTTTTTT. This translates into CASSILDRDTGELFF.

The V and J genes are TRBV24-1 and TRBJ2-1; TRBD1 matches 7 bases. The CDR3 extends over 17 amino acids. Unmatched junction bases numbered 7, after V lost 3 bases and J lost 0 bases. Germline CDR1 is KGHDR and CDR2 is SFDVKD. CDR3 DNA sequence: TGTGCCACCAGTGATCCGGGACAGACCTCCTCCTACAATGAGCAGTTCTTC. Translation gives CATSDPGQTSSYNEQFF.

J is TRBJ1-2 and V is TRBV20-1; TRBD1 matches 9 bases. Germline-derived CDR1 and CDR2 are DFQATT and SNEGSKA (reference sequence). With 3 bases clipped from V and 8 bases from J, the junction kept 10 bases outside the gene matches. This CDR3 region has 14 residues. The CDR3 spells CSASMGQGIGGYTF. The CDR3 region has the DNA TGCAGTGCTAGTATGGGACAGGGTATAGGGGGCTACACCTTC.

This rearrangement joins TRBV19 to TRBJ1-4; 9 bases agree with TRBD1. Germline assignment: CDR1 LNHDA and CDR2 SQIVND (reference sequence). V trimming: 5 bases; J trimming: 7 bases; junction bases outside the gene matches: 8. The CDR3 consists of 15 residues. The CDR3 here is CASSPGQGLSEKLFF. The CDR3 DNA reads TGTGCCAGTAGTCCGGGACAGGGTTTAAGTGAAAAACTGTTTTTT.

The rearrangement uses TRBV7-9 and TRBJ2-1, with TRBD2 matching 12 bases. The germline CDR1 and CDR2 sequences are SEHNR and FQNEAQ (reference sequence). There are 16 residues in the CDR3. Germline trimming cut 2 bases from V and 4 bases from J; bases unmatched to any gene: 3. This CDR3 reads CASSLTGTSGYNEQFF. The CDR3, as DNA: TGTGCCAGCAGCTTAACCGGGACTAGCGGGTACAATGAGCAGTTCTTC. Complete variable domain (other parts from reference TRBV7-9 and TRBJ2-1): DTGVSQNPRHKITKRGQNVTFRCDPISEHNRLYWYRQTLGQGPEFLTYFQNEAQLEKSRLLSDRFSAERPKGSFSTLEIQRTEQGDSAMYLCASSLTGTSGYNEQFFGPGTRLTVL.

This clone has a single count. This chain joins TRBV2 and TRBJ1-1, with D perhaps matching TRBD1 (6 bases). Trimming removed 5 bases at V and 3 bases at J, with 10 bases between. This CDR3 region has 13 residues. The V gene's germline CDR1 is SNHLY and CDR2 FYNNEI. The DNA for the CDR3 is TGTGCCAGCAGTATAGGGGGGTACACTGAAGCTTTCTTT. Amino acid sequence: CASSIGGYTEAFF.

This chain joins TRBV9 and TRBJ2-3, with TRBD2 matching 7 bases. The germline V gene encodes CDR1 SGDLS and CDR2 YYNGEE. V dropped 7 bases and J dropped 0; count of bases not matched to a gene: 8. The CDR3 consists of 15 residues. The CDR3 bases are TGTGCCAGCCCGGACTGCGGGGGTAGCACAGATACGCAGTATTTT. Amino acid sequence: CASPDCGGSTDTQYF.

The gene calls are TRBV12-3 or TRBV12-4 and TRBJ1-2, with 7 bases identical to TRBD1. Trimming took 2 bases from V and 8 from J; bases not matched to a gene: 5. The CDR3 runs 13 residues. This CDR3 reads CASSLQGGEGYTF. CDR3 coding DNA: TGTGCCAGCAGTTTACAAGGGGGCGAGGGCTACACCTTC.

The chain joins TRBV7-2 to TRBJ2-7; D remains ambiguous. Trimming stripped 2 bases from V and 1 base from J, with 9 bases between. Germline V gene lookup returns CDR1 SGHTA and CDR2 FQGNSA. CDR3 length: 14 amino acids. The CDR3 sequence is CASSLTTESYEQYF. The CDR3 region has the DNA TGTGCCAGCAGCTTAACTACGGAGTCCTACGAGCAGTACTTC.

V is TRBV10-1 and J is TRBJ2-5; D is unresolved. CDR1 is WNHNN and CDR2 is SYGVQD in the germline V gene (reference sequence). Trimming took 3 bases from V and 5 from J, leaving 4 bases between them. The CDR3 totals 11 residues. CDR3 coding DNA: TGCGCCAGCAGTGATGGGGAGACCCAGTACTTC. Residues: CASSDGETQYF.

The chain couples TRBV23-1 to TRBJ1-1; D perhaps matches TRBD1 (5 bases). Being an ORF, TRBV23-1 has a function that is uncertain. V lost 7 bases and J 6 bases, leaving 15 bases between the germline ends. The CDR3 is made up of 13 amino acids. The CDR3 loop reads CASIGRGRAEAFF. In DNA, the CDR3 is TGCGCCAGCATAGGGAGGGGCCGGGCTGAAGCTTTCTTT.

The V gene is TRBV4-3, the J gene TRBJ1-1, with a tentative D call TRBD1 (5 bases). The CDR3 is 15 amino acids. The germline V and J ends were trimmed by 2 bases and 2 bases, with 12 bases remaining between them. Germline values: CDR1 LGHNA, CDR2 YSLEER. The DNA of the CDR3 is TGCGCCAGCAGCCAACTAGGACGGGGCAACACTGAAGCTTTCTTT. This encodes CASSQLGRGNTEAFF.